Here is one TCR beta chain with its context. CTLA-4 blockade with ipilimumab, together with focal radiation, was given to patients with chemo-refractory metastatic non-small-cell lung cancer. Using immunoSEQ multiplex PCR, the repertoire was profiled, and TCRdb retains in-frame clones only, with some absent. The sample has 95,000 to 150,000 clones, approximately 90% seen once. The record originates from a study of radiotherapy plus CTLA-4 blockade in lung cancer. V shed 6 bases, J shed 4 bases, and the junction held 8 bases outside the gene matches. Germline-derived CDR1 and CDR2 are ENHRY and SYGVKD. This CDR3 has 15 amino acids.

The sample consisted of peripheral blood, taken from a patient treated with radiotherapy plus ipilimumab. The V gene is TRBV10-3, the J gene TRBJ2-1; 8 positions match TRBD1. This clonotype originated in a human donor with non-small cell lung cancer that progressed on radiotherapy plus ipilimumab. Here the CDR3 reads CAISQDRALYNEQFF. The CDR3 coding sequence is TGTGCCATCAGCCAGGACAGGGCACTGTACAATGAGCAGTTCTTC.